Below, 10 T cell receptor beta chains from the same sample are listed, as sequenced in a study of glioma-infiltrating T cells after dendritic cell vaccination (dated by TCRdb to about 2016). The library was generated by the immunoSEQ multiplex PCR assay. The table comes from immuneACCESS by way of TCRdb, which keeps in-frame sequences with V and J called. Part of the clones is missing from these tables; in studies checked, under half for an unresolved V gene and the rest for unknown reasons. Across this sample there are approximately 46,000 clones, with 75% to 90% seen only once. In total, the top ten clones hold less than 6.5% of the sample. The meaning of the sample's time point label: after dendritic cell vaccination, including at tumor progression/relapse. Sequences were derived from blood, sampled after dendritic cell vaccination. These receptors all come from a human donor with glioblastoma.

This chain joins TRBV28 and TRBJ1-1, with 7 nucleotides matching TRBD1. The CDR3 is made up of 16 amino acids. Germline CDR1 is MDHEN and CDR2 is SYDVKM. The trim removed 5 bases at V and 2 bases at J, leaving 11 bases unmatched. This CDR3 is CASSVKTGDFNTEAFF. The CDR3 coding sequence is TGTGCCAGCAGTGTTAAAACAGGGGATTTTAACACTGAAGCTTTCTTT.

The chain is built from TRBV19 and TRBJ1-1; 10 bases are a match to TRBD1. The trim removed 6 bases at V and 5 bases at J, leaving 6 bases unmatched. The CDR3 is 14 residues long. Germline V gene sequence: CDR1 LNHDA, CDR2 SQIVND (reference sequence). DNA of the CDR3: TGTGCCAGTAGACCGGGACAGGGGTGGACTGAAGCTTTCTTT. This gives the protein CASRPGQGWTEAFF.

This clone was seen more than once but under ten times. V is TRBV6-6 and J is TRBJ1-3; D unclear. CDR1 is MNHNY and CDR2 is SVGAGI in the germline V gene (reference sequence). The length of the CDR3 is 13 residues. V lost 2 bases and J lost 4, with 6 bases in between. CDR3 sequence: CASSYVAGNTIYF. As DNA, the CDR3 is TGTGCCAGCAGTTACGTGGCCGGAAACACCATATATTTT.

V and J are TRBV7-2 and TRBJ2-5, with 7 bases identical to TRBD2. With 2 bases clipped from V and 4 bases from J, the junction kept 7 bases outside the gene matches. This CDR3 region has 15 residues. CDR1 and CDR2 from the germline V gene are SGHTA and FQGNSA. CDR3 amino acids: CASSLSWGGAETQYF. CDR3 coding DNA: TGTGCCAGCAGCTTAAGTTGGGGAGGGGCAGAGACCCAGTACTTC.

This chain connects TRBV27 to TRBJ1-2; TRBD1 agrees at 7 bases. The CDR3 runs to 13 residues. V dropped 2 bases and J dropped 8; count of bases not matched to a gene: 5. Germline V gives CDR1 MNHEY, CDR2 SMNVEV (reference sequence). The DNA for the CDR3 is TGTGCCAGCAGTTTAAGGGGGCCGGGAGGCTACACCTTC. Its protein is CASSLRGPGGYTF.

The chain is built from TRBV28 and TRBJ2-1; 7 bases are a match to TRBD1. Per germline, CDR1 MDHEN and CDR2 SYDVKM. V dropped 7 bases and J dropped 8; count of bases not matched to a gene: 11. CDR3 length equals 14 residues. The CDR3 here is CASTCRQGCHEQFF. In nucleotides, the CDR3 is TGTGCCAGCACCTGTCGACAGGGTTGCCATGAGCAGTTCTTC.

V is TRBV16 and J is TRBJ2-5, with 11 bases identical to TRBD2. Gene TRBJ2-7 matches the end of the DNA better, so the J call may be wrong. Germline values: CDR1 KGHSY, CDR2 FQNENV. The CDR3 contains 17 residues. The CDR3: CASSQSGLAGGSYEQYF. CDR3 DNA: TGTGCCAGCAGCCAATCTGGGCTAGCGGGAGGTTCCTACGAGCAGTACTTC.

The genes are TRBV28 and TRBJ1-3; 9 bases are a match to TRBD1. There are 13 residues in the CDR3. CDR1 is MDHEN and CDR2 is SYDVKM in the germline V gene. CDR3 in DNA: TGTGTCACAGGGGGCGTAACTGGAAACACCATATATTTT. Amino acid sequence: CVTGGVTGNTIYF.

The chain combines TRBV10-3 with TRBJ2-7; 8 bases align to TRBD1. CDR1 and CDR2 from the germline V gene are ENHRY and SYGVKD. The V and J ends lost 5 bases and 2 bases, in that order; junction bases with no gene match: 11. The length of the CDR3 is 16 residues. The CDR3 nucleotides are TGTGCCATCAGTCCCTTAGGGACAGGCAACACCTACGAGCAGTACTTC. This encodes CAISPLGTGNTYEQYF.

The chain couples TRBV11-3 to TRBJ1-1; D not resolved. V gave up 5 bases and J gave up 0 bases, with 10 bases separating them. CDR1 and CDR2 from the germline V gene are SGHNT and YENEEA. The CDR3 loop spans 14 amino acids. CDR3 nucleotides: TGTGCCAGCAGCAAAGACCAGGTGAACACTGAAGCTTTCTTT. Encoded protein: CASSKDQVNTEAFF.